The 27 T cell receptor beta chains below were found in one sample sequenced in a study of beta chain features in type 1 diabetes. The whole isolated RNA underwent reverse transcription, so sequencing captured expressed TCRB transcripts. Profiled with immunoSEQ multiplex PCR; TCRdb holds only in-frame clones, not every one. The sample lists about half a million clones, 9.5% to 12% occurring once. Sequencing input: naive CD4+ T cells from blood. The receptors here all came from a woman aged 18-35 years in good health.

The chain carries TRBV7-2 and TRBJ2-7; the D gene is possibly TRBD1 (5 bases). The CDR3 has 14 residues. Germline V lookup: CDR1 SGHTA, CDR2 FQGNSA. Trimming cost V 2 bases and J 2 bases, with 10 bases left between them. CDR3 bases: TGTGCCAGCAGCTTAATTGGGGCGCCCTACGAGCAGTACGTC. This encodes CASSLIGAPYEQYV.

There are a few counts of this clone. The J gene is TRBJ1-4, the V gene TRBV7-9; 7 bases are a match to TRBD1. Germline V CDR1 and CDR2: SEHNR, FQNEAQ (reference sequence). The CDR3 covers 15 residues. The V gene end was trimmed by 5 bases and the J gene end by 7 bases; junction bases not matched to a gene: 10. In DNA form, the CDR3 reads TGTGCCAGCAGCGTAACGGGACAGTATTCTGAAAAACTGTTTTTT. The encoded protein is CASSVTGQYSEKLFF. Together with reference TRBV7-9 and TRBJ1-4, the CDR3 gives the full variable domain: DTGVSQNPRHKITKRGQNVTFRCDPISEHNRLYWYRQTLGQGPEFLTYFQNEAQLEKSRLLSDRFSAERPKGSFSTLEIQRTEQGDSAMYLCASSVTGQYSEKLFFGSGTQLSVL.

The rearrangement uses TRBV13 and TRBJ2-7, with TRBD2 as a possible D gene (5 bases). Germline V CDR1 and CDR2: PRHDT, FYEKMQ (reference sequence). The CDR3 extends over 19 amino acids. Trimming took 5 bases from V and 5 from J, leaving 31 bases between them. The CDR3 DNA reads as TGTGCCAGCAGCCGCGTGCGGGCTGGGCAGCGAAAGAGGTTCGACGAGCAGTACTTC. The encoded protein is CASSRVRAGQRKRFDEQYF.

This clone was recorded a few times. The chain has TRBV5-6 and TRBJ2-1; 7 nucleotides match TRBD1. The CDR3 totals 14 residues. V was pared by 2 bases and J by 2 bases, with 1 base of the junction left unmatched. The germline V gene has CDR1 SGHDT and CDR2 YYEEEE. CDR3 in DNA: TGTGCCAGCAGCTTAGGGGGCGCCTACAATGAGCAGTTCTTC. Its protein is CASSLGGAYNEQFF.

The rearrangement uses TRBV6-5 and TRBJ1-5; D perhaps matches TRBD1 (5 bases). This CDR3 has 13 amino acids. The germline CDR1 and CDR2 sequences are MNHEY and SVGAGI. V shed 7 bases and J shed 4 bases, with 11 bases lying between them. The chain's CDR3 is CASTQGGNQPQHF. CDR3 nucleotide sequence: TGTGCCAGCACTCAGGGTGGGAATCAGCCCCAGCATTTT.

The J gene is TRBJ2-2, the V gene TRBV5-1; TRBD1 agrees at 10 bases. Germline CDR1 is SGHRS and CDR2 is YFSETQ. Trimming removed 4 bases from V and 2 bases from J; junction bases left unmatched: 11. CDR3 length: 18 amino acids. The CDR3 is CASSPQGQGTTNTGELFF. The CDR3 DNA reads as TGCGCCAGCAGCCCCCAGGGACAGGGGACTACCAACACCGGGGAGCTGTTTTTT.

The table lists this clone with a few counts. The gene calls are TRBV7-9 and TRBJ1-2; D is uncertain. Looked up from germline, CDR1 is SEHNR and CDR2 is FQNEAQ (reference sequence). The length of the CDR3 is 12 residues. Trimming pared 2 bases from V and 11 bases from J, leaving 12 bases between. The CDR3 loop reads CASSLKEEVYTF. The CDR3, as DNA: TGTGCCAGCAGCTTAAAGGAGGAGGTGTACACCTTC. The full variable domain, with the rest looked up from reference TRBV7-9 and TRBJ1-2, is DTGVSQNPRHKITKRGQNVTFRCDPISEHNRLYWYRQTLGQGPEFLTYFQNEAQLEKSRLLSDRFSAERPKGSFSTLEIQRTEQGDSAMYLCASSLKEEVYTFGSGTRLTVV.

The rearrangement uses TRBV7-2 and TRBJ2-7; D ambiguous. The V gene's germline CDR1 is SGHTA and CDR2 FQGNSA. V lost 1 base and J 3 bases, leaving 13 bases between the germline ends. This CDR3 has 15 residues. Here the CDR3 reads CASSLGKVVSYEQYF. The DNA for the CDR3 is TGTGCCAGCAGCTTAGGAAAGGTAGTGAGCTACGAGCAGTACTTC.

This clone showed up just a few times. The CDR3 spells CSVLSGRARDTQYF. The CDR3 region has the DNA TGCAGCGTCCTTAGCGGGAGGGCGCGAGATACGCAGTATTTT. This chain connects TRBV29-1 to TRBJ2-3, with TRBD2 matching over 11 bases. The V segment lost 6 bases and the J segment 5 bases; nucleotides outside the gene matches: 7. This CDR3 spans 14 amino acids. The V gene's germline CDR1 is SQVTM and CDR2 ANQGSEA.

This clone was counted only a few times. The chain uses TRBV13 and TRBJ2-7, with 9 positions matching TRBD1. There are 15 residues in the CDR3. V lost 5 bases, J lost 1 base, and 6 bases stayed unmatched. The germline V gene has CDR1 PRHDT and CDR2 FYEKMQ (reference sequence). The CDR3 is CASSITGGRSYEQYF. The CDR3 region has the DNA TGTGCCAGCAGCATCACAGGGGGCCGGTCCTACGAGCAGTACTTC.

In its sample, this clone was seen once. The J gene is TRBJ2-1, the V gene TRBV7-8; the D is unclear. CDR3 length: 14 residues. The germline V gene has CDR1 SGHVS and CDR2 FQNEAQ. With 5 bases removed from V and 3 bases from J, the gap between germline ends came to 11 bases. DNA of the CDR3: TGTGCCAGCAGCGCCCAAGGGTTCTACAATGAGCAGTTCTTC. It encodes CASSAQGFYNEQFF.

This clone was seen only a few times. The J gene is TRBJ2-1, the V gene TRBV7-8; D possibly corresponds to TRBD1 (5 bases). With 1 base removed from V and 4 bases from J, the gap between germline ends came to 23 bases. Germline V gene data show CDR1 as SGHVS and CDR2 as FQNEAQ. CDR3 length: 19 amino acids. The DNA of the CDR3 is TGTGCCAGCAGCTTAGAAGGGGCCATACGAGAGAACCGTTACAATGAGCAGTTCTTC. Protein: CASSLEGAIRENRYNEQFF.

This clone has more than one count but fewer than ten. The CDR3: CASSLSPGGNQPQHF. The CDR3 coding sequence is TGCGCCAGCAGCTTGTCCCCTGGAGGCAATCAGCCCCAGCATTTT. The genes are TRBV5-1 and TRBJ1-5, with no clear D. This CDR3 has 15 amino acids. Germline V gene data show CDR1 as SGHRS and CDR2 as YFSETQ. V dropped 1 base and J dropped 2 bases, with 10 bases sitting between them.

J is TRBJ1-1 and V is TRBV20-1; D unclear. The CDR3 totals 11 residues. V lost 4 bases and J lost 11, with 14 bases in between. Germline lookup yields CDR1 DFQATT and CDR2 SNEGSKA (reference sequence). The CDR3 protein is CSAIPGSAAFF. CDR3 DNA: TGCAGTGCTATCCCCGGATCGGCGGCTTTCTTT.

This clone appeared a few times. The DNA for the CDR3 is TGTGCCAGCAGCTTGTGGGCAGCTGATGGCTACACCTTC. It specifies CASSLWAADGYTF. The genes are TRBV5-6 and TRBJ1-2, with no clear D. CDR3 length equals 13 residues. V gave up 1 base and J gave up 6 bases, with 10 bases separating them. Germline V lookup: CDR1 SGHDT, CDR2 YYEEEE.

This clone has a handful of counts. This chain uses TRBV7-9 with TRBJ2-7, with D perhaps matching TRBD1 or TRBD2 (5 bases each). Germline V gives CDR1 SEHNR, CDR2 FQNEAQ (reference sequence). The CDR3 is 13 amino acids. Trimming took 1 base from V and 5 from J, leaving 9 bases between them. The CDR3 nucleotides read TGTGCCAGCAGCTTAGGAGGGGTAGACGAGCAGTACTTC. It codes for CASSLGGVDEQYF. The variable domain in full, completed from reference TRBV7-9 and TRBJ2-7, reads DTGVSQNPRHKITKRGQNVTFRCDPISEHNRLYWYRQTLGQGPEFLTYFQNEAQLEKSRLLSDRFSAERPKGSFSTLEIQRTEQGDSAMYLCASSLGGVDEQYFGPGTRLTVT.

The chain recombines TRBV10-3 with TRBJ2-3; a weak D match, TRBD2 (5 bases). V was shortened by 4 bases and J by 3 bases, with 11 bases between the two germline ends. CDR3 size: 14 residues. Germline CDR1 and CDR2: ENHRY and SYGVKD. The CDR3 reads CAISGGSGTDTQYF. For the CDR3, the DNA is TGTGCCATCAGTGGAGGGAGTGGAACAGATACGCAGTATTTT.

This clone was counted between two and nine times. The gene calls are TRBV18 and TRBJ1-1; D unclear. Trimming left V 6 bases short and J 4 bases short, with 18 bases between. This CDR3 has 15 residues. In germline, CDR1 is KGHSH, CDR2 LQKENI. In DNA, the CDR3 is TGTGCCAGCTCCCTCAGTTGGGCAGCCGGCACTGAAGCTTTCTTT. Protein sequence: CASSLSWAAGTEAFF.

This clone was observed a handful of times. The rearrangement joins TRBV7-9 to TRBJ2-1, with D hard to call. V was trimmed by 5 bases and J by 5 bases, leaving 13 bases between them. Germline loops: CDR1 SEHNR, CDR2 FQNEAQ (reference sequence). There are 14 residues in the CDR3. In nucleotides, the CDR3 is TGTGCCAGCAGCCCACGACCTGCCAACAATGAGCAGTTCTTC. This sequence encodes CASSPRPANNEQFF.

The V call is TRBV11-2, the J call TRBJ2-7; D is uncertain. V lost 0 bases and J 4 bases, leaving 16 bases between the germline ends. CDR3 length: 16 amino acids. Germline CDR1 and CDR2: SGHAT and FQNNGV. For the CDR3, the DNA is TGTGCCAGCAGCTTAGATCACGTCCGGAGAATATACGAGCAGTACTTC. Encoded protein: CASSLDHVRRIYEQYF. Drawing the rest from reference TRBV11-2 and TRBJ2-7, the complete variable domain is EAGVAQSPRYKIIEKRQSVAFWCNPISGHATLYWYQQILGQGPKLLIQFQNNGVVDDSQLPKDRFSAERLKGVDSTLKIQPAKLEDSAVYLCASSLDHVRRIYEQYFGPGTRLTVT.

The CDR3 bases are TGCGCCAGCAGCCAGGGGTCTGGCGGGGGGACCCTCGGAGAGACCCAGTACTTC. Its translation is CASSQGSGGGTLGETQYF. The J gene is TRBJ2-5, the V gene TRBV4-3; 8 bases match TRBD2. Trimming at V came to 3 bases and at J to 4 bases, leaving 16 bases not matched to a gene. CDR3 length: 18 amino acids. Germline CDR1 LGHNA, CDR2 YSLEER.

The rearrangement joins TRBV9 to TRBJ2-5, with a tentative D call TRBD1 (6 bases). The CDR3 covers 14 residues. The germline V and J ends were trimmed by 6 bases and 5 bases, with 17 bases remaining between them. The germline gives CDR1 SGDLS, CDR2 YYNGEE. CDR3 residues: CASNRWGPMETQYF. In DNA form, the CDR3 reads TGTGCCAGCAACCGTTGGGGGCCAATGGAGACCCAGTACTTC.

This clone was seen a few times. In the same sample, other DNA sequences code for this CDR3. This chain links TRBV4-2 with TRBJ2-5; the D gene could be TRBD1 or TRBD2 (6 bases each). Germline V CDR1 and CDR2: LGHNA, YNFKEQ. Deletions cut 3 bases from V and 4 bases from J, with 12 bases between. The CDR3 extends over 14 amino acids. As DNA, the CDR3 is TGTGCCAGCAGCCAGGGGGGCAGTGGAGAGACCCAGTACTTC. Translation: CASSQGGSGETQYF.

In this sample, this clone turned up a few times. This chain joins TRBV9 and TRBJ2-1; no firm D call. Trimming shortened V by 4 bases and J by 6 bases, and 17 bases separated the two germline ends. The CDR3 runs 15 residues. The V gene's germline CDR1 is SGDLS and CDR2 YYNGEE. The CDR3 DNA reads TGTGCCAGCAGCCTCGACCCCGTCGGCGCCAATGAGCAGTTCTTC. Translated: CASSLDPVGANEQFF.

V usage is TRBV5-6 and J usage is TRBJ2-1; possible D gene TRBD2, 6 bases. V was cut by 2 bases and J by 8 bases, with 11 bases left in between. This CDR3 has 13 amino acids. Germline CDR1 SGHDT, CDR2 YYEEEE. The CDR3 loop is CASSLLAADEQFF. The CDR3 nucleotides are TGTGCCAGCAGCTTACTAGCTGCGGATGAGCAGTTCTTC.

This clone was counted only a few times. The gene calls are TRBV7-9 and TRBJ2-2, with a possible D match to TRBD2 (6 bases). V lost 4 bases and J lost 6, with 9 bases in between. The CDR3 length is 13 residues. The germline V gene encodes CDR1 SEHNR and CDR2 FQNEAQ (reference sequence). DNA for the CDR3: TGTGCCAGCAGCTCCCCGGGGGCCGGGGAGCTGTTTTTT. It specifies CASSSPGAGELFF.

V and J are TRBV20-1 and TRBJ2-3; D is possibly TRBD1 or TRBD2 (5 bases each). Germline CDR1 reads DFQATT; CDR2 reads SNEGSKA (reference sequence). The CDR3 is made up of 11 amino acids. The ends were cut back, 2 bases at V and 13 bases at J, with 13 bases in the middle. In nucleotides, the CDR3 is TGCAGTGCTAGAAAAGGGACCGAGGAGTATTTT. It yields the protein CSARKGTEEYF.